These 28 T cell receptor beta chains came from one sample sequenced in a study of T cell responses to AZD1222 COVID-19 vaccine. Clones were sequenced by immunoSEQ multiplex PCR, and TCRdb holds only the in-frame ones, with some missing. Among 130,000 to 150,000 clones listed, approximately 90% were seen once. The sequencing here drew on peripheral blood, taken on day 0 of AZD1222 vaccination. The receptors originated from an adult in good health.

This chain connects TRBV9 to TRBJ2-2; tentative D call: TRBD2 (5 bases). Germline V gene lookup returns CDR1 SGDLS and CDR2 YYNGEE. V was clipped by 4 bases and J by 8 bases, with 15 bases between them. The CDR3 covers 14 residues. CDR3 amino acids: CASSRLRGTGELFF. CDR3 DNA: TGTGCCAGCAGCCGTCTCCGGGGTACAGGGGAGCTGTTTTTT.

This clone was observed a handful of times. J is TRBJ2-7 and V is TRBV4-1; maybe TRBD1 (6 bases). Germline CDR1 is MGHRA and CDR2 is YSYEKL. This CDR3 comprises 14 residues. V gave up 2 bases and J gave up 1 base, with 9 bases separating them. The chain's CDR3 is CASSQTQGSYEQYF. The CDR3, as DNA: TGCGCCAGCAGCCAAACACAGGGATCCTACGAGCAGTACTTC.

The V and J genes are TRBV11-2 and TRBJ2-7; TRBD1 aligns across 8 bases. Germline V CDR1 and CDR2: SGHAT, FQNNGV. This CDR3 contains 15 residues. After removal of 1 base from V and 4 bases from J, the junction contained 6 bases not matched to a gene. CDR3 nucleotides: TGTGCCAGCAGCTTAGCCGGACAGGGATATTACGAGCAGTACTTC. It codes for CASSLAGQGYYEQYF.

This chain uses TRBV30 with TRBJ1-6; D is perhaps TRBD1 (5 bases). V was clipped by 0 bases and J by 9 bases, with 18 bases between them. Germline CDR1 is GTSNPN and CDR2 is SVGIG (reference sequence). The CDR3 is 16 amino acids. The CDR3 nucleotides are TGTGCCTGGAGTGTCGGGGGAACCCTCGCTGGTTCACCCCTCCACTTT. Protein product: CAWSVGGTLAGSPLHF. Combining the CDR3 with reference TRBV30 and TRBJ1-6 gives the whole variable domain SQTIHQWPATLVQPVGSPLSLECTVEGTSNPNLYWYRQAAGRGLQLLFYSVGIGQISSEVPQNLSASRPQDRQFILSSKKLLLSDSGFYLCAWSVGGTLAGSPLHFGNGTRLTVT.

The chain joins TRBV19 to TRBJ1-5; maybe TRBD1 (5 bases). Per germline, CDR1 LNHDA and CDR2 SQIVND (reference sequence). Between the trimmed V and J ends, which lost 2 bases and 5 bases, there was a span of 7 bases. The CDR3 has 13 amino acids. CDR3 DNA sequence: TGTGCCAGTAGTATATGGGGGTATCAGCCCCAGCATTTT. Its protein is CASSIWGYQPQHF. The full variable domain, its missing parts supplied by reference TRBV19 and TRBJ1-5, is DGGITQSPKYLFRKEGQNVTLSCEQNLNHDAMYWYRQDPGQGLRLIYYSQIVNDFQKGDIAEGYSVSREKKESFPLTVTSAQKNPTAFYLCASSIWGYQPQHFGDGTRLSIL.

V is TRBV20-1 and J is TRBJ2-1; D not certain. Germline-derived CDR1 and CDR2 are DFQATT and SNEGSKA (reference sequence). Between the trimmed V and J ends, which lost 2 bases and 2 bases, there was a span of 1 base. The CDR3 length is 11 residues. The CDR3 DNA reads TGCAGTGCTAGACCCTACAATGAGCAGTTCTTC. Amino acids: CSARPYNEQFF.

This chain connects TRBV5-6 to TRBJ2-7, with TRBD1 matching over 7 bases. Germline V CDR1 and CDR2: SGHDT, YYEEEE. V dropped 0 bases and J dropped 3; count of bases not matched to a gene: 12. This CDR3 comprises 17 residues. The chain's CDR3 is CASSLAYLRDRGYEQYF. The DNA for the CDR3 is TGTGCCAGCAGCTTGGCCTATCTCCGGGACAGAGGCTACGAGCAGTACTTC.

J is TRBJ2-1 and V is TRBV2; D is unclear. V was cut by 6 bases and J by 7 bases, with 19 bases left in between. In germline, CDR1 is SNHLY, CDR2 FYNNEI. This CDR3 has 15 residues. This CDR3 reads CASSSFLVGGNEQFF. As DNA, the CDR3 is TGTGCCAGCAGCTCCTTCTTGGTTGGTGGGAATGAGCAGTTCTTC.

This clone was recorded only once. The V gene is TRBV27, the J gene TRBJ2-2; D is ambiguous. Germline loops: CDR1 MNHEY, CDR2 SMNVEV (reference sequence). The V end lost 5 bases, the J end lost 5 bases, and 12 bases lay between the germline ends. The CDR3 runs to 14 residues. Here the CDR3 reads CASSNVRRTGELFF. CDR3 sequence (DNA): TGTGCCAGCAGTAACGTTCGGCGAACCGGGGAGCTGTTTTTT.

V is TRBV9 and J is TRBJ1-2; 7 bases are shared with TRBD1. The CDR3 has 18 amino acids. CDR1 is SGDLS, CDR2 YYNGEE, per germline. The V segment lost 0 bases and the J segment 2 bases; nucleotides outside the gene matches: 13. The CDR3 is CASSVVEELGRGNYGYTF. For the CDR3, the DNA is TGTGCCAGCAGCGTAGTCGAGGAGCTGGGCAGGGGGAACTATGGCTACACCTTC.

The chain recombines TRBV7-8 with TRBJ1-1; possibly TRBD1 for D (6 bases). The CDR3 is 16 residues long. The germline V gene has CDR1 SGHVS and CDR2 FQNEAQ. Trimming shortened V by 4 bases and J by 1 base, and 16 bases separated the two germline ends. CDR3 residues: CASSWWDDRRNTEAFF. CDR3 DNA sequence: TGTGCCAGCAGCTGGTGGGACGACAGGAGGAACACTGAAGCTTTCTTT.

The chain joins TRBV18 to TRBJ2-1; D is undetermined. From germline, CDR1 is KGHSH and CDR2 LQKENI. Trimming removed 2 bases at V and 3 bases at J, with 5 bases between. This CDR3 is 13 amino acids long. CDR3 nucleotide sequence: TGTGCCAGCTCACCAGGGATCTACAATGAGCAGTTCTTC. Amino acids: CASSPGIYNEQFF.

This clone was picked up one time. This rearrangement joins TRBV18 to TRBJ2-6; no firm D call. The CDR3 is 17 amino acids. V lost 6 bases to trimming and J lost 3 bases, with 18 bases between them. Germline CDR1 reads KGHSH; CDR2 reads LQKENI. The CDR3 DNA reads TGTGCCAGCTCGATCGACATCGTGGATATTGGGGCCAACGTCCTGACTTTC. It encodes CASSIDIVDIGANVLTF.

The chain joins TRBV7-8 to TRBJ2-4, with 10 bases identical to TRBD2. The CDR3 extends over 18 amino acids. Per germline, CDR1 SGHVS and CDR2 FQNEAQ. J was trimmed by 0 bases and V by 1 base; bases with no gene match: 6. Here the CDR3 DNA reads TGTGCCAGCAGCTTAGTGCTAGCGGGAGAGATAGCCAAAAACATTCAGTACTTC. Protein product: CASSLVLAGEIAKNIQYF.

The chain joins TRBV18 to TRBJ2-2; D remains ambiguous. CDR1 and CDR2 from the germline V gene are KGHSH and LQKENI. V lost 3 bases and J 4 bases, leaving 6 bases between the germline ends. There are 13 residues in the CDR3. In nucleotides, the CDR3 is TGTGCCAGCTCACCCACTATCACCGGGGAGCTGTTTTTT. Its translation: CASSPTITGELFF.

This chain connects TRBV9 to TRBJ1-3, with D possibly being TRBD1 (5 bases). V gave up 4 bases and J gave up 0 bases, with 20 bases separating them. The germline gives CDR1 SGDLS, CDR2 YYNGEE. The CDR3 contains 18 residues. This CDR3 is CASSLRGGRTSSGNTIYF. DNA of the CDR3: TGTGCCAGCAGCCTAAGGGGAGGACGGACGAGCTCTGGAAACACCATATATTTT.

The V and J genes are TRBV7-6 and TRBJ2-7; 7 nucleotides match TRBD1. Germline CDR1 SGHVS, CDR2 FNYEAQ. V lost 4 bases to trimming and J lost 9 bases; unmatched junction nucleotides: 9. CDR3 length equals 13 residues. CDR3 sequence (DNA): TGTGCCAGCAGCTCGGACCACGGGACAGTGCAGTACTTC. This codes for CASSSDHGTVQYF.

This rearrangement joins TRBV2 to TRBJ2-1; 10 nucleotides match TRBD1. The length of the CDR3 is 13 residues. J was trimmed by 7 bases and V by 10 bases; bases with no gene match: 7. Germline CDR1 is SNHLY and CDR2 is FYNNEI. DNA of the CDR3: TGTGCCACTCCGGGACAGGGGTATAATGAGCAGTTCTTC. As protein: CATPGQGYNEQFF.

The V call is TRBV5-1, the J call TRBJ2-2, with D unclear. CDR3 size: 14 residues. Germline values: CDR1 SGHRS, CDR2 YFSETQ. V shed 4 bases and J shed 3 bases, with 10 bases lying between them. DNA for the CDR3: TGCGCCAGCAGCAAACAATCGGACACCGGGGAGCTGTTTTTT. Residues: CASSKQSDTGELFF.

This clone was detected a few times. The chain combines TRBV5-6 with TRBJ1-1, with TRBD1 as a possible D gene (5 bases). V lost 4 bases, J lost 0 bases, and 10 bases lay in between. The CDR3 has 14 amino acids. Germline assignment: CDR1 SGHDT and CDR2 YYEEEE. The CDR3 loop reads CASSTTTVNTEAFF. For the CDR3, the DNA is TGTGCCAGCAGCACAACGACAGTGAACACTGAAGCTTTCTTT.

The V gene is TRBV7-6, the J gene TRBJ2-2; TRBD1 or TRBD2 may be the D gene (7 bases each). Germline CDR1 reads SGHVS; CDR2 reads FNYEAQ. This CDR3 contains 16 residues. Trimming pared 5 bases from V and 5 bases from J, leaving 18 bases between. The DNA for the CDR3 is TGTGCCAGCAGCCTCGTGGGAGGGGGCTGGACCGGGGAGCTGTTTTTT. Encoded protein: CASSLVGGGWTGELFF.

This rearrangement joins TRBV9 to TRBJ2-1; 9 bases agree with TRBD2. The CDR3 sequence is 15 residues long. V lost 2 bases and J lost 6; bases outside the gene matches: 6. Germline loops: CDR1 SGDLS, CDR2 YYNGEE. The CDR3 DNA reads TGTGCCAGCAGCGTCGGCGGGAGGGCCAGCAATGAGCAGTTCTTC. Translation: CASSVGGRASNEQFF. Supplemented by reference TRBV9 and TRBJ2-1, the full variable domain reads DSGVTQTPKHLITATGQRVTLRCSPRSGDLSVYWYQQSLDQGLQFLIQYYNGEERAKGNILERFSAQQFPDLHSELNLSSLELGDSALYFCASSVGGRASNEQFFGPGTRLTVL.

The genes are TRBV3-1 (or the pseudogene TRBV3-2) and TRBJ2-1; D gene uncertain. V was shortened by 4 bases and J by 7 bases, with 14 bases between the two germline ends. The V gene's germline CDR1 is LGHDT and CDR2 YNNKEL (reference sequence). The CDR3 sequence is 14 residues long. CDR3 amino acids: CASSRRGVGNEQFF. CDR3 nucleotides: TGTGCCAGCAGCCGCCGTGGGGTTGGGAATGAGCAGTTCTTC.

V usage is TRBV9 and J usage is TRBJ2-7; 7 nucleotides line up with TRBD1. Germline loops: CDR1 SGDLS, CDR2 YYNGEE. Trimming at V came to 4 bases and at J to 0 bases, leaving 4 bases not matched to a gene. This CDR3 spans 14 amino acids. CDR3 region: CASSPRQGSYEQYF. The CDR3 DNA is TGTGCCAGCAGCCCGCGACAGGGCTCCTACGAGCAGTACTTC.

This chain uses TRBV6-6 with TRBJ1-5; D is unclear. Germline lookup yields CDR1 MNHNY and CDR2 SVGAGI (reference sequence). V was shortened by 6 bases and J by 9 bases, with 15 bases between the two germline ends. CDR3 length equals 13 residues. The CDR3 spells CASSPPPFRPQHF. DNA of the CDR3: TGTGCCAGCAGCCCCCCCCCTTTTCGGCCCCAGCATTTT.

The V call is TRBV5-1, the J call TRBJ2-5; a weak D match, TRBD1 (5 bases). Germline V gene sequence: CDR1 SGHRS, CDR2 YFSETQ. Trimming pared 2 bases from V and 4 bases from J, leaving 15 bases between. This CDR3 region has 15 residues. CDR3 in DNA: TGCGCCAGCAGCTTCGGCCAACAGGTTATAGAGACCCAGTACTTC. Its translation: CASSFGQQVIETQYF. The whole variable domain, filled in from reference TRBV5-1 and TRBJ2-5, reads KAGVTQTPRYLIKTRGQQVTLSCSPISGHRSVSWYQQTPGQGLQFLFEYFSETQRNKGNFPGRFSGRQFSNSRSEMNVSTLELGDSALYLCASSFGQQVIETQYFGPGTRLLVL.

This chain connects TRBV5-4 to TRBJ2-3; 9 bases map to TRBD2. Germline trimming cut 5 bases from V and 8 bases from J; bases unmatched to any gene: 9. This CDR3 region has 14 residues. Germline loops: CDR1 SGHNT, CDR2 YYREEE (reference sequence). Written as DNA, the CDR3 is TGTGCCAGCAGATCGGCGGGGGGGTCCGGTACGCAGTATTTT. Translation gives CASRSAGGSGTQYF.

J is TRBJ2-3 and V is TRBV7-7; possible D gene TRBD2, 6 bases. The length of the CDR3 is 16 residues. Trimming took 2 bases from V and 1 from J, leaving 13 bases between them. CDR1 is SSHAT, CDR2 FNYEAQ, per germline (reference sequence). The CDR3 here is CASSLSAGWGTDTQYF. The CDR3 bases are TGTGCCAGCAGCTTATCCGCGGGGTGGGGCACAGATACGCAGTATTTT.